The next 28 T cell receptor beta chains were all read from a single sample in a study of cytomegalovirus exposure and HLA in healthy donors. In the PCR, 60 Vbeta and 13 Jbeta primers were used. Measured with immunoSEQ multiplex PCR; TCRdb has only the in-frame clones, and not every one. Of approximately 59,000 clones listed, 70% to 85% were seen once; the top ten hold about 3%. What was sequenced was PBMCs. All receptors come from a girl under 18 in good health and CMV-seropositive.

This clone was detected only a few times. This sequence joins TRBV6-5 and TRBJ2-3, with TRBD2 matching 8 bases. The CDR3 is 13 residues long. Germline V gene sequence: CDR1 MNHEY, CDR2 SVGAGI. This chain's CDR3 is CDEPPTSADTQYF. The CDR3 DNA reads TGTGACGAACCGCCGACTAGCGCGGATACGCAGTATTTT.

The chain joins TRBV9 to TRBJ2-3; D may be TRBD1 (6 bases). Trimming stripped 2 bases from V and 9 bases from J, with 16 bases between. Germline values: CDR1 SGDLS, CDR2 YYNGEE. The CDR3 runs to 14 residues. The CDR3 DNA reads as TGTGCCAGCAGCGTGCGAACAGGGAAGGGGACGCAGTATTTT. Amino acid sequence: CASSVRTGKGTQYF.

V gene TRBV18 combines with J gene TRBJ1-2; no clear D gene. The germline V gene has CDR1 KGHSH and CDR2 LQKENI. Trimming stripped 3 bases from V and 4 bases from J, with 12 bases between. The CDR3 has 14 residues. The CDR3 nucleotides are TGTGCCAGCTCACCCGAACAAATCCCCTATGGCTACACCTTC. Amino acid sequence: CASSPEQIPYGYTF.

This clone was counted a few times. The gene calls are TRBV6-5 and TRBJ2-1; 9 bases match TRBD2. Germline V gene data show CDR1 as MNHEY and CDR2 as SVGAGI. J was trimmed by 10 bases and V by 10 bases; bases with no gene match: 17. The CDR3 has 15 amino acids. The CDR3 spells CATLAPGGRAGEQFF. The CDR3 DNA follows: TGTGCCACCCTAGCCCCAGGCGGGAGGGCCGGAGAGCAGTTCTTC.

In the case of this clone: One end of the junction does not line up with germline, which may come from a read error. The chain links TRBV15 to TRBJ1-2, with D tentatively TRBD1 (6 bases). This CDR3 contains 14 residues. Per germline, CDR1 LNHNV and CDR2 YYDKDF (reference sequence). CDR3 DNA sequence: TGTGCCACCAGCAGAGATAACAGGGTATATGGCTACGCCTTC. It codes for CATSRDNRVYGYAF.

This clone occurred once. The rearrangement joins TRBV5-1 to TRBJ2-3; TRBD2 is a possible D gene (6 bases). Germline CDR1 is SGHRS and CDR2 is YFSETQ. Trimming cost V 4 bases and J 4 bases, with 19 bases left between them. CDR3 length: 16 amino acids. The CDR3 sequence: CASSPQTRGEADTQYF. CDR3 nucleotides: TGCGCCAGCAGCCCCCAGACTAGGGGAGAGGCAGATACGCAGTATTTT. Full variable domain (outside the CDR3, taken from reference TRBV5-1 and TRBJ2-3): KAGVTQTPRYLIKTRGQQVTLSCSPISGHRSVSWYQQTPGQGLQFLFEYFSETQRNKGNFPGRFSGRQFSNSRSEMNVSTLELGDSALYLCASSPQTRGEADTQYFGPGTRLTVL.

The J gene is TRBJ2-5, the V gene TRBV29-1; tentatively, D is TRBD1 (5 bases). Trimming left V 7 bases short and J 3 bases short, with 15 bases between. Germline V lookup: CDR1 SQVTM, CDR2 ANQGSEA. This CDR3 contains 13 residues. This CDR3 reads CSAQGRVEETQYF. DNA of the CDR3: TGCAGCGCCCAGGGCAGGGTAGAAGAGACCCAGTACTTC.

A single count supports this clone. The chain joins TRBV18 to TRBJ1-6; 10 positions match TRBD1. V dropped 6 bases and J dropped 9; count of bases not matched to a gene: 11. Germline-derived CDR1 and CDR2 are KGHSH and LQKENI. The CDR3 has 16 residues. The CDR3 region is CASSYRTGGEGSPLHF. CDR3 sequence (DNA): TGTGCCAGCTCGTATCGGACAGGGGGTGAGGGTTCACCCCTCCACTTT.

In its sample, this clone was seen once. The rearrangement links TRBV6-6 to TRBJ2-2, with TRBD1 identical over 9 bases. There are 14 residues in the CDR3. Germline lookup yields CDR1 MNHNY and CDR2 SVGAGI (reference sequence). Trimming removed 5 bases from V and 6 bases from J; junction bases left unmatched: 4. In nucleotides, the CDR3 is TGTGCCAGCAGTGGGACAGGGAGGGCCGGGGAGCTGTTTTTT. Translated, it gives CASSGTGRAGELFF.

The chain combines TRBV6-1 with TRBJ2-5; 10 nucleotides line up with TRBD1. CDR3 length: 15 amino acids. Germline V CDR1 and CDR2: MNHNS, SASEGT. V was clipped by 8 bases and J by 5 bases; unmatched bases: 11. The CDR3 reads CASGPDRGIGETQYF. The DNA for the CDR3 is TGTGCCAGCGGCCCGGACAGGGGGATCGGGGAGACCCAGTACTTC.

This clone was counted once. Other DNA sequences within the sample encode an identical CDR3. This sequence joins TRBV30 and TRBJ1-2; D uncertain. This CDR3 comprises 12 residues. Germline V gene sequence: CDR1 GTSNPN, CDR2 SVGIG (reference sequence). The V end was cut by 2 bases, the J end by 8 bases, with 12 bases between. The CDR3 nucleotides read TGTGCCTGGAGTCAAAACTGGGCGGGCTACACCTTC. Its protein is CAWSQNWAGYTF.

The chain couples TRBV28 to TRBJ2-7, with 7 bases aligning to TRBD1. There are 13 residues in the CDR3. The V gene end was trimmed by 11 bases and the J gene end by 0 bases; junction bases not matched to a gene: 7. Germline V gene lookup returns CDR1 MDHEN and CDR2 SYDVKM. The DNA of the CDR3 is TGTGCCCCTAGTGGGACAGCCTCCTACGAGCAGTACTTC. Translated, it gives CAPSGTASYEQYF.

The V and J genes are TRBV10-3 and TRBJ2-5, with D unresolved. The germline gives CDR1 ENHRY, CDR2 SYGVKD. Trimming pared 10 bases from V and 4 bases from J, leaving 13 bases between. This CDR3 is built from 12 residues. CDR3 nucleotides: TGTGCCACCCGTGGGCAGAGAGAGACCCAGTACTTC. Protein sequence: CATRGQRETQYF.

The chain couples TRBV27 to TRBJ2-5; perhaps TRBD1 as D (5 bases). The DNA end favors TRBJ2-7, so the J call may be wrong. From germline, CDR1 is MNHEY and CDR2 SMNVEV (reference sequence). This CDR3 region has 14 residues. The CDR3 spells CASRPAQTAYEQYF. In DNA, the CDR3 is TGTGCCAGCAGACCAGCCCAGACAGCCTACGAGCAGTACTTC.

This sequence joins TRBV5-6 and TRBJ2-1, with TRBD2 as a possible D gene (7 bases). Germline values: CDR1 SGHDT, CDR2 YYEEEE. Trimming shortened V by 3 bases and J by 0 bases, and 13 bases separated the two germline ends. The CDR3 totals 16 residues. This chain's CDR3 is CASSWGEGDSYNEQFF. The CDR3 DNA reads TGTGCCAGCAGCTGGGGGGAGGGGGACTCCTACAATGAGCAGTTCTTC.

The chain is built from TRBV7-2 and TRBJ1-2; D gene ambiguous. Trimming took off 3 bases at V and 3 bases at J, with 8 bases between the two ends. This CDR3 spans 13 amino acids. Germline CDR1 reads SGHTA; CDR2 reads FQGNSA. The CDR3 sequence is CASSFYPDYGYTF. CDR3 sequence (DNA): TGTGCCAGCAGCTTCTATCCCGACTATGGCTACACCTTC.

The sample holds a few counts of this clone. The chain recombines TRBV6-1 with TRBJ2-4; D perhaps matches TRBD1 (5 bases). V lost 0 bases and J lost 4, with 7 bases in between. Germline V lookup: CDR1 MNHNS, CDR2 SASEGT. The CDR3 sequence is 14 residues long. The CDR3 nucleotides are TGTGCCAGCAGTGAAGCGGCAGGGAAAAACATTCAGTACTTC. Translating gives CASSEAAGKNIQYF.

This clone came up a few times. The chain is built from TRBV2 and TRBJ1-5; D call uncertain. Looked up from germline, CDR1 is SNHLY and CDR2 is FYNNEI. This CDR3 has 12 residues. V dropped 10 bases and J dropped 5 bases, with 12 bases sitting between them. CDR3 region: CATRRRDQPQHF. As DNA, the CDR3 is TGTGCCACCCGACGGAGGGATCAGCCCCAGCATTTT.

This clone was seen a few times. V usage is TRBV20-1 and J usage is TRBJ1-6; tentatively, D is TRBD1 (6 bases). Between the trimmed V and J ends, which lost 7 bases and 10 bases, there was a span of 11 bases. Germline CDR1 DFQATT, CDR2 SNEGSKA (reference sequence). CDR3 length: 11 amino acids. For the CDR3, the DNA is TGCAGTGGGGCAGGGGCATCACCCCTCCACTTT. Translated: CSGAGASPLHF.

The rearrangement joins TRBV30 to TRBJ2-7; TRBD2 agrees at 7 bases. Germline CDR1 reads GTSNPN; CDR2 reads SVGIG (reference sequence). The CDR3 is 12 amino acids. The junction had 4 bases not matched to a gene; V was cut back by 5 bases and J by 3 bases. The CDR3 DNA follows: TGTGCCTGGGGGGGGGTTCGCTACGAGCAGTACTTC. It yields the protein CAWGGVRYEQYF.

The CDR3 DNA sequence: TGTGCCAGCAGCCAAGATCATAGACTAGCCAAAAACATTCAGTACTTC. Translation: CASSQDHRLAKNIQYF. The chain is built from TRBV4-2 and TRBJ2-4; D is unclear. The germline CDR1 and CDR2 sequences are LGHNA and YNFKEQ. The germline V and J ends were trimmed by 0 bases and 0 bases, with 9 bases remaining between them. This CDR3 has 16 amino acids.

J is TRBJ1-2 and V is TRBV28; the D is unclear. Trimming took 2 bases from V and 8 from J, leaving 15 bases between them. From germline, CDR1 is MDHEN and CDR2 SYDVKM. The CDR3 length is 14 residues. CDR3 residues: CASSLEQPAGGYTF. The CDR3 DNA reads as TGTGCCAGCAGTTTAGAACAGCCCGCGGGGGGCTACACCTTC.

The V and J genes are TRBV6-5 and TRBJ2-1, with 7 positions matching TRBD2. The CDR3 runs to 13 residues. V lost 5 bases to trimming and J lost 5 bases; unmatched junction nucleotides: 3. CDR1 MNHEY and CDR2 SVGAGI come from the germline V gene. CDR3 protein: CASSRTRDNEQFF. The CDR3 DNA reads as TGTGCCAGCAGTCGGACTAGAGACAATGAGCAGTTCTTC.

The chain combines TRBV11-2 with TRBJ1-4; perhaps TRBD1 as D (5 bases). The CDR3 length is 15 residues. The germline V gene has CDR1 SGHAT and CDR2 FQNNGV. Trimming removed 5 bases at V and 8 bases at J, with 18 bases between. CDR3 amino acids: CASSRGAGVEEKLFF. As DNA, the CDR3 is TGTGCCAGCAGCCGTGGGGCGGGAGTGGAGGAAAAACTGTTTTTT.

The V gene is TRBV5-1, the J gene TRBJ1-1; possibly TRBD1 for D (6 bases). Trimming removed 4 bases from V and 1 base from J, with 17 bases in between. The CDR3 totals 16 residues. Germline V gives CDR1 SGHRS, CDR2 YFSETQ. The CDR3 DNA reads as TGCGCCAGCAGCCCTTACACCGGGACATCGAACACTGAAGCTTTCTTT. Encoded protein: CASSPYTGTSNTEAFF.

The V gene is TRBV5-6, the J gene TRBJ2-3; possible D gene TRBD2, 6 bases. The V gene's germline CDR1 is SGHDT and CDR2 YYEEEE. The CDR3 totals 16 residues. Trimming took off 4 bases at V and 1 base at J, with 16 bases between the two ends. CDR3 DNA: TGTGCCAGCAGCCCGGCGGCGGGACTGCGCACAGATACGCAGTATTTT. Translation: CASSPAAGLRTDTQYF. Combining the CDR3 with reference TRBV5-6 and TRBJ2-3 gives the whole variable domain DAGVTQSPTHLIKTRGQQVTLRCSPKSGHDTVSWYQQALGQGPQFIFQYYEEEERQRGNFPDRFSGHQFPNYSSELNVNALLLGDSALYLCASSPAAGLRTDTQYFGPGTRLTVL.

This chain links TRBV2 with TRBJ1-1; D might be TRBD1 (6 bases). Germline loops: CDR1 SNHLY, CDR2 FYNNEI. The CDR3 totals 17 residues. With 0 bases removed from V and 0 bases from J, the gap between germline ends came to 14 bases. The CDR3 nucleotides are TGTGCCAGCAGTGAAGCCTCAGGGGACATCATGAACACTGAAGCTTTCTTT. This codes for CASSEASGDIMNTEAFF. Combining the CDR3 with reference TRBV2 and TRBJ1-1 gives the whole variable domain EPEVTQTPSHQVTQMGQEVILRCVPISNHLYFYWYRQILGQKVEFLVSFYNNEISEKSEIFDDQFSVERPDGSNFTLKIRSTKLEDSAMYFCASSEASGDIMNTEAFFGQGTRLTVV.

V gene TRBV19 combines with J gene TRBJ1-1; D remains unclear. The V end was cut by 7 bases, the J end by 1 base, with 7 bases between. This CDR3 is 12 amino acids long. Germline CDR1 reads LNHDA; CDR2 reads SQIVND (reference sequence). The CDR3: CASTKWNTEAFF. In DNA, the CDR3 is TGTGCCAGTACTAAATGGAACACTGAAGCTTTCTTT. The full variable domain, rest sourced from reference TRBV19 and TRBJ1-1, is DGGITQSPKYLFRKEGQNVTLSCEQNLNHDAMYWYRQDPGQGLRLIYYSQIVNDFQKGDIAEGYSVSREKKESFPLTVTSAQKNPTAFYLCASTKWNTEAFFGQGTRLTVV.